The 27 T cell receptor beta chains below come from one sample, sequenced in a study of T cell responses to AZD1222 COVID-19 vaccine. Sequenced by immunoSEQ multiplex PCR; TCRdb stores in-frame clones only, minus some. Of over 85,000 clones in the sample, around 90% were seen once. This sample comprised peripheral blood, obtained 28 days after the second AZD1222 dose. Receptors originate from an adult who received the AZD1222 COVID-19 vaccine.

The chain carries TRBV21-1 and TRBJ2-1. TRBV21-1 counts as a pseudogene. This CDR3 spans 13 amino acids. In DNA form, the CDR3 reads TGTGCCAGCACTTTTAAAGGGAAAGATGAGCAGTTCTTC. Translated, it gives CASTFKGKDEQFF.

This chain links TRBV4-3 with TRBJ1-4; D is possibly TRBD1 (5 bases). The length of the CDR3 is 16 residues. Trimming shortened V by 4 bases and J by 5 bases, and 17 bases separated the two germline ends. Per the germline V gene, CDR1 is LGHNA and CDR2 is YSLEER. For the CDR3, the DNA is TGCGCCAGCAGCCCCGCCCGGCAGGGCGCGAATGAAAAACTGTTTTTT. Protein sequence: CASSPARQGANEKLFF.

The gene calls are TRBV27 and TRBJ2-2; a weak D match, TRBD1 (6 bases). Germline V lookup: CDR1 MNHEY, CDR2 SMNVEV (reference sequence). Trimming took off 4 bases at V and 6 bases at J, with 18 bases between the two ends. This CDR3 spans 16 amino acids. This CDR3 is CASSSSDRPGAGELFF. The CDR3 DNA reads TGTGCCAGCAGTTCCTCCGACAGGCCCGGGGCCGGGGAGCTGTTTTTT.

V is TRBV9 and J is TRBJ2-2; no clear D gene. This CDR3 region has 18 residues. Germline assignment: CDR1 SGDLS and CDR2 YYNGEE. V lost 0 bases and J 2 bases, leaving 17 bases between the germline ends. CDR3 sequence reads: CASSVELAVGFNTGELFF. The CDR3 nucleotides are TGTGCCAGCAGCGTAGAACTCGCGGTGGGGTTTAACACCGGGGAGCTGTTTTTT.

This clone was observed a single time. The chain links TRBV14 to TRBJ1-1; D gene unclear. Trimming stripped 4 bases from V and 3 bases from J, with 15 bases between. Germline V gene data show CDR1 as SGHDN and CDR2 as FVKESK. The CDR3 has 15 amino acids. The CDR3, as DNA: TGTGCCAGCAGCCCCCAACCCCTTGTGGACACTGAAGCTTTCTTT. It codes for CASSPQPLVDTEAFF.

The chain recombines TRBV7-6 with TRBJ2-7; TRBD1 matches 10 bases. CDR1 and CDR2 from the germline V gene are SGHVS and FNYEAQ. Germline trimming cut 1 base from V and 4 bases from J; bases unmatched to any gene: 10. The CDR3 totals 17 residues. CDR3 coding DNA: TGTGCCAGCAGCTTAGGAAAGACAGGGGGCGCAAGTTACGAGCAGTACTTC. Translating it yields CASSLGKTGGASYEQYF. The variable domain in full, completed from reference TRBV7-6 and TRBJ2-7, reads GAGVSQSPRYKVTKRGQDVALRCDPISGHVSLYWYRQALGQGPEFLTYFNYEAQQDKSGLPNDRFSAERPEGSISTLTIQRTEQRDSAMYRCASSLGKTGGASYEQYFGPGTRLTVT.

As for this clone: This specimen includes other DNA sequences encoding the same CDR3. DNA for the CDR3: TGTGCCAGCTCACCCGGGACTAGTTACAATGAGCAGTTCTTC. This codes for CASSPGTSYNEQFF. The chain joins TRBV18 to TRBJ2-1; 8 bases agree with TRBD2. The germline gives CDR1 KGHSH, CDR2 LQKENI. The length of the CDR3 is 14 residues. V gave up 3 bases and J gave up 4 bases; unmatched junction bases: 2.

In nucleotides, the CDR3 is TGTGCCAGCAGTGATACAGCGGGGGGCACAGATACGCAGTATTTT. Its protein is CASSDTAGGTDTQYF. V gene TRBV6-4 combines with J gene TRBJ2-3; TRBD2 aligns across 8 bases. The ends lost 3 bases at V and 1 base at J; junction bases unmatched: 3. The CDR3 runs to 15 residues. Germline V gene sequence: CDR1 MRHNA, CDR2 SNTAGT.

This clone was seen only a few times. The genes are TRBV3-1 (or the pseudogene TRBV3-2) and TRBJ2-5, with TRBD2 identical over 8 bases. With 8 bases clipped from V and 4 bases from J, the junction kept 6 bases outside the gene matches. The CDR3 loop spans 13 amino acids. In germline, CDR1 is LGHDT, CDR2 YNNKEL (reference sequence). CDR3 residues: CASLGGARETQYF. Written as DNA, the CDR3 is TGTGCCAGCCTCGGGGGGGCCCGAGAGACCCAGTACTTC.

The chain joins TRBV25-1 to TRBJ2-7, with TRBD1 identical over 8 bases. CDR3 length: 15 residues. The germline CDR1 and CDR2 sequences are MGHDK and SYGVNS. Trimming took 6 bases from V and 2 from J; bases not matched to a gene: 9. The CDR3 coding sequence is TGTGCCAGCAGGGGACCGGGACAGGAAACCTACGAGCAGTACTTC. This sequence encodes CASRGPGQETYEQYF.

This sequence joins TRBV9 and TRBJ1-4; D unresolved. V was trimmed by 2 bases and J by 1 base, leaving 6 bases between them. Germline V gene sequence: CDR1 SGDLS, CDR2 YYNGEE. The CDR3 has 14 amino acids. This CDR3 reads CASSVGRTNEKLFF. CDR3 in DNA: TGTGCCAGCAGCGTCGGCAGAACTAATGAAAAACTGTTTTTT.

The rearrangement uses TRBV6-2 or TRBV6-3 and TRBJ2-3; a possible D gene is TRBD2 (5 bases). This CDR3 region has 14 residues. Germline CDR1 is MNHEY and CDR2 is SVGEGT. Deletions cut 6 bases from V and 2 bases from J, with 12 bases between. The CDR3 DNA sequence: TGTGCCAGCAGCCCGGGAAGGGACACAGATACGCAGTATTTT. Its translation: CASSPGRDTDTQYF.

The chain combines TRBV7-2 with TRBJ1-5; 8 bases align to TRBD1. V shed 4 bases, J shed 7 bases, and the junction held 6 bases outside the gene matches. The germline CDR1 and CDR2 sequences are SGHTA and FQGNSA. The CDR3 runs 14 residues. CDR3 DNA: TGTGCCAGCAGCTCGACAGGGGCGCGACAGCCCCAGCATTTT. Its protein product is CASSSTGARQPQHF. Supplemented by reference TRBV7-2 and TRBJ1-5, the full variable domain reads GAGVSQSPSNKVTEKGKDVELRCDPISGHTALYWYRQSLGQGLEFLIYFQGNSAPDKSGLPSDRFSAERTGGSVSTLTIQRTQQEDSAVYLCASSSTGARQPQHFGDGTRLSIL.

This clone was seen ten or more times. The V and J genes are TRBV4-1 and TRBJ1-5; D is possibly TRBD1 (6 bases). Germline assignment: CDR1 MGHRA and CDR2 YSYEKL. The CDR3 is 15 residues long. V gave up 6 bases and J gave up 0 bases, with 12 bases separating them. CDR3 coding DNA: TGCGCCAGCAGTTCCCGACAGGTTAGCAATCAGCCCCAGCATTTT. Translated: CASSSRQVSNQPQHF.

The J gene is TRBJ1-3, the V gene TRBV9; D uncertain. The V end was cut by 7 bases, the J end by 2 bases, with 7 bases between. Per germline, CDR1 SGDLS and CDR2 YYNGEE. The CDR3 is 12 residues long. The DNA of the CDR3 is TGTGCCAGCCGGAGGGCTGGAAACACCATATATTTT. This codes for CASRRAGNTIYF.

The chain links TRBV14 to TRBJ2-7; D is undetermined. Trimming cost V 5 bases and J 7 bases, with 9 bases left between them. Germline V CDR1 and CDR2: SGHDN, FVKESK. There are 11 residues in the CDR3. The CDR3 region is CASSYRWEQYF. DNA of the CDR3: TGTGCCAGCAGCTACCGTTGGGAGCAGTACTTC.

The chain carries TRBV7-9 and TRBJ2-1; TRBD2 agrees at 11 bases. V was clipped by 3 bases and J by 8 bases; unmatched bases: 6. The CDR3 length is 15 residues. The germline V gene encodes CDR1 SEHNR and CDR2 FQNEAQ (reference sequence). The CDR3 DNA sequence: TGTGCCAGCAGCTTTAGACTAGCGGGGTTGGATGAGCAGTTCTTC. The encoded protein is CASSFRLAGLDEQFF.

This rearrangement joins TRBV27 to TRBJ2-3; 8 bases agree with TRBD2. CDR1 is MNHEY, CDR2 SMNVEV, per germline (reference sequence). This CDR3 is built from 13 residues. V lost 6 bases, J lost 9 bases, and 8 bases stayed unmatched. The CDR3 loop reads CASSRGGRGTQYF. The CDR3 coding sequence is TGTGCCAGCAGCCGCGGGGGGCGGGGGACGCAGTATTTT.

This sequence joins TRBV5-6 and TRBJ1-2; perhaps TRBD1 as D (5 bases). The CDR3 has 15 residues. Germline loops: CDR1 SGHDT, CDR2 YYEEEE. Trimming left V 1 base short and J 7 bases short, with 17 bases between. CDR3 sequence (DNA): TGTGCCAGCAGCTTGTTCGGGGACCCAGAGGGTGGCTACACCTTC. Residues: CASSLFGDPEGGYTF.

This sequence joins TRBV30 and TRBJ2-1, with a weak D call TRBD2 (6 bases). Germline V gene lookup returns CDR1 GTSNPN and CDR2 SVGIG (reference sequence). The CDR3 extends over 13 amino acids. V dropped 4 bases and J dropped 16 bases, with 23 bases sitting between them. This chain's CDR3 is CAWKPNSRDPPFF. In DNA, the CDR3 is TGTGCCTGGAAACCCAACTCGCGGGACCCGCCTTTCTTC. Full variable domain (rest looked up from reference TRBV30 and TRBJ2-1): SQTIHQWPATLVQPVGSPLSLECTVEGTSNPNLYWYRQAAGRGLQLLFYSVGIGQISSEVPQNLSASRPQDRQFILSSKKLLLSDSGFYLCAWKPNSRDPPFFGPGTRLTVL.

This chain connects TRBV7-2 to TRBJ1-5; TRBD1 matches 7 bases. CDR3 size: 16 residues. The germline gives CDR1 SGHTA, CDR2 FQGNSA. Unmatched junction bases numbered 6, after V lost 3 bases and J lost 1 base. CDR3 nucleotides: TGTGCCAGCAGCTTGTTAGGGACAGTAAGCAATCAGCCCCAGCATTTT. It codes for CASSLLGTVSNQPQHF.

J is TRBJ2-1 and V is TRBV3-1 (or the pseudogene TRBV3-2); 8 nucleotides match TRBD2. V shed 3 bases, J shed 4 bases, and the junction held 11 bases outside the gene matches. There are 17 residues in the CDR3. Germline loops: CDR1 LGHDT, CDR2 YNNKEL (reference sequence). The CDR3 DNA reads as TGTGCCAGCAGCCAGACTTGGGCGGGGGGCCCATACAATGAGCAGTTCTTC. Translated: CASSQTWAGGPYNEQFF.

This chain uses TRBV4-3 with TRBJ2-7; no clear D. V shed 5 bases and J shed 0 bases, with 8 bases lying between them. CDR3 length: 13 residues. Germline V gene sequence: CDR1 LGHNA, CDR2 YSLEER. The CDR3: CASSARLSYEQYF. The CDR3 region has the DNA TGCGCCAGCAGCGCCAGACTCTCCTACGAGCAGTACTTC.

This chain links TRBV28 with TRBJ1-1; the D gene is possibly TRBD1 (5 bases). V lost 2 bases, J lost 5 bases, and 18 bases lay in between. The CDR3 runs to 16 residues. Looked up from germline, CDR1 is MDHEN and CDR2 is SYDVKM. CDR3 bases: TGTGCCAGCAGTTTAAGAATAGGGAGGGGAGGGACTGAAGCTTTCTTT. Translation gives CASSLRIGRGGTEAFF.

The chain uses TRBV6-5 and TRBJ1-2; the D is unclear. The CDR3 length is 13 residues. The germline V gene has CDR1 MNHEY and CDR2 SVGAGI. V was cut by 6 bases and J by 5 bases, with 13 bases left in between. The CDR3 sequence: CASRTPGTYGYTF. As DNA, the CDR3 is TGTGCCAGCAGGACTCCAGGAACGTATGGCTACACCTTC.

The chain links TRBV18 to TRBJ1-2, with 8 bases identical to TRBD1. Germline CDR1 KGHSH, CDR2 LQKENI. This CDR3 region has 13 residues. J was trimmed by 4 bases and V by 6 bases; bases with no gene match: 4. CDR3 sequence reads: CASSPGQVYGYTF. In DNA form, the CDR3 reads TGTGCCAGCTCTCCGGGACAGGTCTATGGCTACACCTTC.

J is TRBJ1-1 and V is TRBV5-4, with TRBD1 identical over 11 bases. This CDR3 has 14 amino acids. Germline V gives CDR1 SGHNT, CDR2 YYREEE (reference sequence). V shed 3 bases and J 4 bases; nucleotides not matched to a gene: 2. DNA for the CDR3: TGTGCCAGCAGCTGGGACAGGGGGAGCACTGAAGCTTTCTTT. Translated, it gives CASSWDRGSTEAFF.